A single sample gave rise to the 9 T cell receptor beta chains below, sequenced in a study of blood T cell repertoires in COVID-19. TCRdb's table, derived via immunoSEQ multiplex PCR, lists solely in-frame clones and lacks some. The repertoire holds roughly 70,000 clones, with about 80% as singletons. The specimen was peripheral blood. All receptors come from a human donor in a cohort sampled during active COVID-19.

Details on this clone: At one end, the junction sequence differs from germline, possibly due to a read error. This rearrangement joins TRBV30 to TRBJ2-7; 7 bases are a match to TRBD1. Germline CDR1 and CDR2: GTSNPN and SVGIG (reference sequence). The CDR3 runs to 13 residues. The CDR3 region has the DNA TGTGCCTGGAGGGTACCGGGACAGACTATTGAGAACTTC. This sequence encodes CAWRVPGQTIENF.

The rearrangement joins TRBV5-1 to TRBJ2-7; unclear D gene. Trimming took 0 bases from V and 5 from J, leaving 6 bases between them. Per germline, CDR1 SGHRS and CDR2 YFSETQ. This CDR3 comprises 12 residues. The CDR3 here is CASSLAADEQYF. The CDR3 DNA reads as TGCGCCAGCAGCTTGGCCGCGGACGAGCAGTACTTC.

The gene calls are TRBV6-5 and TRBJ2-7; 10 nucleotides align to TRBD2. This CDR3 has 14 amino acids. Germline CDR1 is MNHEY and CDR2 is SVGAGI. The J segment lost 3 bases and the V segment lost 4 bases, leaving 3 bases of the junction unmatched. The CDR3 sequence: CASSLASGSYEQYF. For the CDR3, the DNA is TGTGCCAGCAGTTTGGCTAGCGGGAGCTACGAGCAGTACTTC.

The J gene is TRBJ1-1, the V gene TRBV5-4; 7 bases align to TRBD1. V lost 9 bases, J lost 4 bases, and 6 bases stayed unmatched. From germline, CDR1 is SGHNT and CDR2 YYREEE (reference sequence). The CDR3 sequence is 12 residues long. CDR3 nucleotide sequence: TGTGCCACCACCGCAGGGGGCACTGAAGCTTTCTTT. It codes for CATTAGGTEAFF.

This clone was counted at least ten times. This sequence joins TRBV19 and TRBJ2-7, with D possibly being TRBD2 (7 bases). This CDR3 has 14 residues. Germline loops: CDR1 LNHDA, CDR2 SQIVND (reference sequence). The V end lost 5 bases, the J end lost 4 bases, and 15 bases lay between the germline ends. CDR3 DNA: TGTGCCAGTAGTCGGGGGGCAGGTCGGTACGAGCAGTACTTC. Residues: CASSRGAGRYEQYF.

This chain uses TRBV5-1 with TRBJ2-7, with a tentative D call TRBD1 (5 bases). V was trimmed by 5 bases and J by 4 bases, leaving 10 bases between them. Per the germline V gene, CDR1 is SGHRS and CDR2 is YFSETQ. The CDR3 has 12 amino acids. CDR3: CASSQGRYEQYF. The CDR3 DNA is TGCGCCAGCAGTCAGGGCAGGTACGAGCAGTACTTC.

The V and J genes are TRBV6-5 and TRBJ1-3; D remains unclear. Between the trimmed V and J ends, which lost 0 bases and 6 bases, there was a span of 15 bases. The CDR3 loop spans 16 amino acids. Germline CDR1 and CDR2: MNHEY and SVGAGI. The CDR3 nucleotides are TGTGCCAGCAGTTACTCAGCCGAGACTTTTAAAAACACCATATATTTT. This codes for CASSYSAETFKNTIYF.

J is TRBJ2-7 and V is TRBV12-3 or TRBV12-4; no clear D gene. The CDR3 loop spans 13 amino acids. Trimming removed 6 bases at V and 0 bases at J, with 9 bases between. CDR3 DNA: TGTGCCAGCAGGTCGACAACCTCCTACGAGCAGTACTTC. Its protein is CASRSTTSYEQYF.

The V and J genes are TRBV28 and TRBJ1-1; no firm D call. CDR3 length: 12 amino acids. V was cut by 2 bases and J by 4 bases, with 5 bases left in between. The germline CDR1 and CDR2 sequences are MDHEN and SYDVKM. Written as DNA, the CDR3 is TGTGCCAGCAGTTTAAGGAGCACTGAAGCTTTCTTT. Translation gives CASSLRSTEAFF. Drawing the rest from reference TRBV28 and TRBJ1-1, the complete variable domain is DVKVTQSSRYLVKRTGEKVFLECVQDMDHENMFWYRQDPGLGLRLIYFSYDVKMKEKGDIPEGYSVSREKKERFSLILESASTNQTSMYLCASSLRSTEAFFGQGTRLTVV.